This TCR beta chain comes out of a study of PD-1 blockade in mismatch repair-deficient tumors. Per the germline V gene, CDR1 is SEHNR and CDR2 is FQNEAQ (reference sequence). V was cut by 6 bases and J by 0 bases, with 12 bases left in between. The length of the CDR3 is 15 residues. There are a few counts of this clone. Its specificity is unknown. This sample's time point: approximately eleven-day in vitro stimulation with candidate neoantigen peptide 7. A roughly nine-day in vitro culture was run per each of about seven reactive peptides. Data came from immunoSEQ multiplex PCR; TCRdb stores just in-frame clones and leaves some out. The sample has just under 9,000 clones; over 75% are singletons.

The specimen comprised cells cultured in vitro, sampled from a patient treated with pembrolizumab. This chain links TRBV7-9 with TRBJ2-1, with a possible D match to TRBD2 (6 bases). The receptor comes from an adult with mismatch repair-deficient cancer. CDR3 bases: TGTGCCAGCAGTCTGGGACTTAGCTCCTACAATGAGCAGTTCTTC. This encodes CASSLGLSSYNEQFF.